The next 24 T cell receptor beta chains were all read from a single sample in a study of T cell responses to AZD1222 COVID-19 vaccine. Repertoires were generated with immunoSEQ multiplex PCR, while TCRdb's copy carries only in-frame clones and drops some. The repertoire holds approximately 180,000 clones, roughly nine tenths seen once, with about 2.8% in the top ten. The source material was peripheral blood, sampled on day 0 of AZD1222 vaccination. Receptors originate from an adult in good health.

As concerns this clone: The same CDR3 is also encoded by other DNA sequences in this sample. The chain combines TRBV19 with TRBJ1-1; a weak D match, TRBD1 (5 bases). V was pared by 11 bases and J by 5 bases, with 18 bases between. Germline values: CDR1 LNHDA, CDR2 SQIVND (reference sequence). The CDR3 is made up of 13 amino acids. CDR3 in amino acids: CASGTGGVTEAFF. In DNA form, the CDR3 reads TGTGCCTCGGGGACGGGGGGAGTTACTGAAGCTTTCTTT.

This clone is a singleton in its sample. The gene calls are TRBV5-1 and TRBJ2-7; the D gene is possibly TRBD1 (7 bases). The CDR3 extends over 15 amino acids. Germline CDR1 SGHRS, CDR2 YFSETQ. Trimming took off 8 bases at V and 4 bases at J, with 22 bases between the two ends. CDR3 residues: CARGLRDSIPYEQYF. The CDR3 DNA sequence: TGCGCCAGGGGACTCCGGGACAGTATTCCATACGAGCAGTACTTC.

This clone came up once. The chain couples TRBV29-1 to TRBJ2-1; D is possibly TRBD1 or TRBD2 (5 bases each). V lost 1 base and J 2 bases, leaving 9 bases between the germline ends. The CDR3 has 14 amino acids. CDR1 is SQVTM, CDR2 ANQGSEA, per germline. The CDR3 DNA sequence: TGCAGCGTTGAAGGTCAGGGAGCCTACAATGAGCAGTTCTTC. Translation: CSVEGQGAYNEQFF.

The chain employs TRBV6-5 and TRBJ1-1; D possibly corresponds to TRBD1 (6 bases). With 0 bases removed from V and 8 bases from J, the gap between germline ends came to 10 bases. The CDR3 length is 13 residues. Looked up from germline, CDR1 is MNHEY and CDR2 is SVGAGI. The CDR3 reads CASSYSAGAEAFF. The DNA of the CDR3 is TGTGCCAGCAGTTACTCGGCAGGGGCAGAAGCTTTCTTT.

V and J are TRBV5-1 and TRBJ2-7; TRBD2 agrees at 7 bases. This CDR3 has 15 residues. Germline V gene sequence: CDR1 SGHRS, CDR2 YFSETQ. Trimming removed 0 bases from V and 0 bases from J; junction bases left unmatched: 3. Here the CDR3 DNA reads TGCGCCAGCAGCTTGGTTGGCGGGAGCTCCTACGAGCAGTACTTC. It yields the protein CASSLVGGSSYEQYF.

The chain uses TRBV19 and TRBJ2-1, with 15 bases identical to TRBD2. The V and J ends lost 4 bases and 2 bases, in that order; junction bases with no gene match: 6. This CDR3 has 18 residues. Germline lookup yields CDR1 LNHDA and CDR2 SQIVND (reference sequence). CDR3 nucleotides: TGTGCCAGTAGTACGGGACTAGCGGGAGGATACCCCTACAATGAGCAGTTCTTC. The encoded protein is CASSTGLAGGYPYNEQFF.

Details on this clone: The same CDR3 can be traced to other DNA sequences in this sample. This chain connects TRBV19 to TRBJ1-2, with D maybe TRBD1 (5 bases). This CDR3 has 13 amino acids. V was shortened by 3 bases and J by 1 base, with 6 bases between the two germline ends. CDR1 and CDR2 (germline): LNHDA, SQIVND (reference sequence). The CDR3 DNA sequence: TGTGCCAGTAGTATTGACAGTAACTATGGCTACACCTTC. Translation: CASSIDSNYGYTF.

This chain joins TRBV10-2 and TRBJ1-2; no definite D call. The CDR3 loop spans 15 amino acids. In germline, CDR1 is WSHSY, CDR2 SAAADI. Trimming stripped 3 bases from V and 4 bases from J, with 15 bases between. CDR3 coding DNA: TGCGCCAGCAGTGACACTTACCCCCCTCGCTATGGCTACACCTTC. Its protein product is CASSDTYPPRYGYTF.

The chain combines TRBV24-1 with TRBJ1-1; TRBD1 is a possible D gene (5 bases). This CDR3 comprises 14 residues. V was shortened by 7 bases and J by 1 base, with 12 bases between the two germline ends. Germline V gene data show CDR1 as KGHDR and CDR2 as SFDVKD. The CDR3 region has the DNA TGTGCCACCAGGGGGCTGGGGAGGAACACTGAAGCTTTCTTT. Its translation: CATRGLGRNTEAFF.

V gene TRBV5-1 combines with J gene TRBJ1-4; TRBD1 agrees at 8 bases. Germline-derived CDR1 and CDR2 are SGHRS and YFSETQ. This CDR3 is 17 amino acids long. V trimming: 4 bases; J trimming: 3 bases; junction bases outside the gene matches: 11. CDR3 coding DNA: TGCGCCAGCAGCCCTCGGGGGCAGGGGGCTTCTAATGAAAAACTGTTTTTT. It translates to CASSPRGQGASNEKLFF. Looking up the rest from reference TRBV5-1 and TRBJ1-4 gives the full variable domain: KAGVTQTPRYLIKTRGQQVTLSCSPISGHRSVSWYQQTPGQGLQFLFEYFSETQRNKGNFPGRFSGRQFSNSRSEMNVSTLELGDSALYLCASSPRGQGASNEKLFFGSGTQLSVL.

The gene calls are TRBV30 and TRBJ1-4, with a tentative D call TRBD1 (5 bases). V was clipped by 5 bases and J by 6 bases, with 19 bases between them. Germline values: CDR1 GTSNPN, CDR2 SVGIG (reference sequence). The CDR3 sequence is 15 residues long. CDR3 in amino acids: CAWALTAFLDEKLFF. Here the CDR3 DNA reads TGTGCCTGGGCGTTGACAGCTTTTCTGGATGAAAAACTGTTTTTT.

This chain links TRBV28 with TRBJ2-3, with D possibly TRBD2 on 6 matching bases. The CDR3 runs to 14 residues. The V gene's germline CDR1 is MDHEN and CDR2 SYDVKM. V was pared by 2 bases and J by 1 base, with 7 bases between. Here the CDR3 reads CASSLSGRTDTQYF. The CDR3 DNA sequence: TGTGCCAGCAGTTTAAGCGGGCGCACAGATACGCAGTATTTT.

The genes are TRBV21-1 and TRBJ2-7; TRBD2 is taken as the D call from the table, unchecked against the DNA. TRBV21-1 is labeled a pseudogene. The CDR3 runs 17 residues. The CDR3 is CASNSPQIRESSHEQYF. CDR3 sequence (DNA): TGTGCCTCGAATTCCCCACAGATACGGGAGTCTTCCCACGAGCAGTACTTC.

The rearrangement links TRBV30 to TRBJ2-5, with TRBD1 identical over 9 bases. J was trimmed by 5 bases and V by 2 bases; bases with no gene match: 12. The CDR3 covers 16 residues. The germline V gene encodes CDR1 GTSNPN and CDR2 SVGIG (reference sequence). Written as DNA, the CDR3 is TGTGCCTGGAGTCTGCCTGAAACCGGACAGGGGGAGACCCAGTACTTC. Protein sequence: CAWSLPETGQGETQYF.

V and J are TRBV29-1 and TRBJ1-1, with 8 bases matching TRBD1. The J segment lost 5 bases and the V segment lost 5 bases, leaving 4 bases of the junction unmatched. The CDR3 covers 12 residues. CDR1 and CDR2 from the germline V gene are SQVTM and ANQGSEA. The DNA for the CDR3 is TGCAGCGTTACAGGGGGAGGTACTGAAGCTTTCTTT. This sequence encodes CSVTGGGTEAFF.

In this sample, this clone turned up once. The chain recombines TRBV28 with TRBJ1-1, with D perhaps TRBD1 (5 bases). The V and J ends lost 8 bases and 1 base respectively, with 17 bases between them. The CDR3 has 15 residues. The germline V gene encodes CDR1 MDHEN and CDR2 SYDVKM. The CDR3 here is CASFSPRGRNTEAFF. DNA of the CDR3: TGTGCCAGCTTTTCCCCCCGGGGGAGGAACACTGAAGCTTTCTTT.

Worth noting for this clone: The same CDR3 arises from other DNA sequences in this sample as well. CDR3 DNA: TGTGCCATCAGTGAGGGACAGGGGAACACTGAAGCTTTCTTT. As protein: CAISEGQGNTEAFF. This chain connects TRBV10-3 to TRBJ1-1; TRBD1 matches 8 bases. Per germline, CDR1 ENHRY and CDR2 SYGVKD. The CDR3 spans 14 residues. The junction had 0 bases not matched to a gene; V was cut back by 2 bases and J by 1 base.

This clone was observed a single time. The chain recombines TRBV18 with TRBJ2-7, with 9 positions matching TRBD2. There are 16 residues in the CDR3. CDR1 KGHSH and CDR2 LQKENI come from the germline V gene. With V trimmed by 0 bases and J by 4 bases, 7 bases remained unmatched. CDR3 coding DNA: TGTGCCAGCTCACCACCGGGTGAGCGGGAGGCGTACGAGCAGTACTTC. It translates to CASSPPGEREAYEQYF.

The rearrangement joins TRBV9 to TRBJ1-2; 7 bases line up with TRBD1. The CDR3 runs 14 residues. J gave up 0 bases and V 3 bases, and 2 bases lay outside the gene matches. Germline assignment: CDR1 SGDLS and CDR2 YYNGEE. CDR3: CASSGDRANYGYTF. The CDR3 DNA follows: TGTGCCAGCAGCGGGGACAGAGCTAACTATGGCTACACCTTC.

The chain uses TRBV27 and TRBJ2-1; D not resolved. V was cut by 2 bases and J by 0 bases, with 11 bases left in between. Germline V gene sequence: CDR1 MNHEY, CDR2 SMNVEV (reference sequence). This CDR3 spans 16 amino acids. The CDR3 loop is CASSLKEISSYNEQFF. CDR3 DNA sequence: TGTGCCAGCAGTTTAAAGGAGATTAGCTCCTACAATGAGCAGTTCTTC.

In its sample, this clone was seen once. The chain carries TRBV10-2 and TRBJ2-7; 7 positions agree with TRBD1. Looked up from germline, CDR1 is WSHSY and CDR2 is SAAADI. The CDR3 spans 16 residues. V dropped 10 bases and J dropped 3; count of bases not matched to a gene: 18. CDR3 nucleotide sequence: TGCGCCACTTGGACCGGGACAGCGGCCGTCTACTACGAGCAGTACTTC. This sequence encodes CATWTGTAAVYYEQYF.

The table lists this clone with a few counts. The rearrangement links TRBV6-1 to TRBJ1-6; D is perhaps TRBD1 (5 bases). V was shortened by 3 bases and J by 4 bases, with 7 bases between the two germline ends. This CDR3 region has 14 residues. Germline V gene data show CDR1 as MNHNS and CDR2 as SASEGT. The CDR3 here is CASSEPGYNSPLHF. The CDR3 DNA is TGTGCCAGCAGTGAGCCAGGGTATAATTCACCCCTCCACTTT.

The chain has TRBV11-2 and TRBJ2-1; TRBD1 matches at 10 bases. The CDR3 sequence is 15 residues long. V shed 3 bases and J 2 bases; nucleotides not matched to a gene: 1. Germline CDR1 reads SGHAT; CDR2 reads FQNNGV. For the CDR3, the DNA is TGTGCCAGCAGCTTTGGGACAGGGGCCTACAATGAGCAGTTCTTC. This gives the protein CASSFGTGAYNEQFF. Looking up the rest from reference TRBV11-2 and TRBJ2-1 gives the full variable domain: EAGVAQSPRYKIIEKRQSVAFWCNPISGHATLYWYQQILGQGPKLLIQFQNNGVVDDSQLPKDRFSAERLKGVDSTLKIQPAKLEDSAVYLCASSFGTGAYNEQFFGPGTRLTVL.

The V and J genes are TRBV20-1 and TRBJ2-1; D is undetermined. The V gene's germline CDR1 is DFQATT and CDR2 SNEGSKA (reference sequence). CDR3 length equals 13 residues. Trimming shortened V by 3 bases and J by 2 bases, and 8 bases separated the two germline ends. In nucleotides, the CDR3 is TGCAGTGCTAGTGCCGAGACCTACAATGAGCAGTTCTTC. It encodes CSASAETYNEQFF.